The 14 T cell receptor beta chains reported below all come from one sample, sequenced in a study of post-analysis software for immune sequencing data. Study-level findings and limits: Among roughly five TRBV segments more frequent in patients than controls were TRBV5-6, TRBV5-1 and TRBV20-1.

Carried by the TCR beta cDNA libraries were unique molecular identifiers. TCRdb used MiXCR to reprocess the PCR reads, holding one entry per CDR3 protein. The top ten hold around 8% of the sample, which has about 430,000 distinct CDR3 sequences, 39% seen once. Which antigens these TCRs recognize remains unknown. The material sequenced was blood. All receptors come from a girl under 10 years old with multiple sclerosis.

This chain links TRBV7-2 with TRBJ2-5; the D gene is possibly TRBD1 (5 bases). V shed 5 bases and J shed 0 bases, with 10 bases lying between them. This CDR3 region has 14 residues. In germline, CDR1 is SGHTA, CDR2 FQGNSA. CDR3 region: CASSPRQYQETQYF. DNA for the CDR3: TGTGCCAGCAGCCCCAGACAGTACCAAGAGACCCAGTACTTC.

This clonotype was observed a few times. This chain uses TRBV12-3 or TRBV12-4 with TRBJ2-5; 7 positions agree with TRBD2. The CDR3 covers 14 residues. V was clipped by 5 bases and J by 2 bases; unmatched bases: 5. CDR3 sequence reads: CASSRRGVQETQYF. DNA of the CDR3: TGTGCCAGCAGTAGACGGGGGGTTCAAGAGACCCAGTACTTC.

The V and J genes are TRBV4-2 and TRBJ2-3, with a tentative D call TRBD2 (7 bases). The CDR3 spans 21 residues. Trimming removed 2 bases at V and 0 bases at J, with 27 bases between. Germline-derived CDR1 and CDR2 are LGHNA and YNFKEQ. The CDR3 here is CASSQWTGPRVAGASTDTQYF. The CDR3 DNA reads TGTGCCAGCAGCCAATGGACTGGCCCCCGCGTGGCGGGGGCTAGCACAGATACGCAGTATTTT.

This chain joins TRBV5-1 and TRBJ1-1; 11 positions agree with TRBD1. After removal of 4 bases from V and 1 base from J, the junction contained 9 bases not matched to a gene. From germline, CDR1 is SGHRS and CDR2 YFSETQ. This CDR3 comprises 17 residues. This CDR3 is CASSLWADRGPNTEAFF. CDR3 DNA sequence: TGCGCCAGCAGCCTATGGGCGGACAGGGGGCCGAACACTGAAGCTTTCTTT.

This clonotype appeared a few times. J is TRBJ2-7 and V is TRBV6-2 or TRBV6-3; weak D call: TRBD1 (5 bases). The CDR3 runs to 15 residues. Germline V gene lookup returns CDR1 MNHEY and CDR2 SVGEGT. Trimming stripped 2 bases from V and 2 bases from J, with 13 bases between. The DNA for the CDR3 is TGTGCCAGCAGTTACGGGCCCCAGGGCCCCTACGAGCAGTACTTC. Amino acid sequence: CASSYGPQGPYEQYF.

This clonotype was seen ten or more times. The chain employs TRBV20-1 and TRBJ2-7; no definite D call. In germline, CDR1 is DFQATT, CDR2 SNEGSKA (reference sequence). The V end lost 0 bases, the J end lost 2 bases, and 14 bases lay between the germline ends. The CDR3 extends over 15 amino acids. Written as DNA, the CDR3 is TGCAGTGCTAGAGATTTGCCAGTTCCTACCTACGAGCAGTACTTC. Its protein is CSARDLPVPTYEQYF.

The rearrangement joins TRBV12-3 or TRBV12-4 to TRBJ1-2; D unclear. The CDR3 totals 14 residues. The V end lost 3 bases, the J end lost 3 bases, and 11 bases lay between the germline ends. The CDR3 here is CASSFSGSDYGYTF. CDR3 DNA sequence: TGTGCCAGCAGTTTTTCGGGGTCTGACTATGGCTACACCTTC.

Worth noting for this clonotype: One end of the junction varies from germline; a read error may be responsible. This CDR3 reads CACSLLRGMMGYEQYF. DNA of the CDR3: TGTGCCTGCAGCTTACTTAGGGGCATGATGGGGTACGAGCAGTACTTC. The genes are TRBV13 and TRBJ2-7; TRBD1 is a possible D gene (5 bases). Germline loops: CDR1 PRHDT, CDR2 FYEKMQ (reference sequence). The CDR3 is 16 amino acids.

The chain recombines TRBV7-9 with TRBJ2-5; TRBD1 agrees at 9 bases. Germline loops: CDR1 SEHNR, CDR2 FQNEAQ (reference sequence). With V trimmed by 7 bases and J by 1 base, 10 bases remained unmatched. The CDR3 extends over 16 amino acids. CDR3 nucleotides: TGTGCCAGCACCACAGGGGGACAGGGAAGCCAAGAGACCCAGTACTTC. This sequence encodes CASTTGGQGSQETQYF.

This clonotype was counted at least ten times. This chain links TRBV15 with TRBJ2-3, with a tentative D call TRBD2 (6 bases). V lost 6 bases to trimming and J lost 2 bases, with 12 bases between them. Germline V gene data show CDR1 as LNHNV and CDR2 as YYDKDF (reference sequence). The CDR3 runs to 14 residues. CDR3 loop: CATSSGGDTDTQYF. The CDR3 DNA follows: TGTGCCACCAGTAGCGGCGGGGACACAGATACGCAGTATTTT.

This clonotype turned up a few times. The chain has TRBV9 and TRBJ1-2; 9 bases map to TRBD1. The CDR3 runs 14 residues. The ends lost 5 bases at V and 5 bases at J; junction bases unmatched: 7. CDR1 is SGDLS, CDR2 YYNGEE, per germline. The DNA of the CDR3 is TGTGCCAGCAGAGGGGACAGGGCGGATTATGGCTACACCTTC. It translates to CASRGDRADYGYTF.

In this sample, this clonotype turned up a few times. The CDR3 reads CASSPPLAGKGETQYF. CDR3 coding DNA: TGTGCCAGCTCACCACCTCTAGCGGGAAAAGGAGAGACCCAGTACTTC. J is TRBJ2-5 and V is TRBV18; 9 nucleotides agree with TRBD2. The germline gives CDR1 KGHSH, CDR2 LQKENI. There are 16 residues in the CDR3. Trimming cost V 0 bases and J 4 bases; bases outside gene matches: 6.

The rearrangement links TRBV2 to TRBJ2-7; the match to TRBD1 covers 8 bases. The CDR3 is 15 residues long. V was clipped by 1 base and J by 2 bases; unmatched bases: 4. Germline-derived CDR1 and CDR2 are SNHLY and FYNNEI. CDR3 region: CASSEDGGQAYEQYF. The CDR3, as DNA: TGTGCCAGCAGTGAAGACGGGGGACAGGCCTACGAGCAGTACTTC.

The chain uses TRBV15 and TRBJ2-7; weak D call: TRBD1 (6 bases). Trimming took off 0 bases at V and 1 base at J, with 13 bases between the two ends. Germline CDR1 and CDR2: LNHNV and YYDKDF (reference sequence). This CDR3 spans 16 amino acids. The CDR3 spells CATSRDRDMGSYEQYF. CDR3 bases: TGTGCCACCAGCAGAGACCGGGACATGGGGTCCTACGAGCAGTACTTC.